Following are 23 T cell receptor beta chains from one sample sequenced in a study of blood T cell repertoires in COVID-19. Repertoires were generated with immunoSEQ multiplex PCR, while TCRdb's copy carries only in-frame clones and drops some. Of about 78,000 clones detected, 80% appear once; the ten largest clones hold around 5.3%. Sequenced sample: peripheral blood. These TCRs come from a man aged 55 to 69 with active or convalescent COVID-19.

This sequence joins TRBV6-2 or TRBV6-3 and TRBJ1-2; the match to TRBD1 covers 11 bases. Germline assignment: CDR1 MNHEY and CDR2 SVGEGT. V lost 5 bases to trimming and J lost 4 bases; unmatched junction nucleotides: 3. This CDR3 is built from 14 residues. CDR3 bases: TGTGCCAGCAGTCAAGGACAGGGGGCCTATGGCTACACCTTC. This encodes CASSQGQGAYGYTF.

CDR3 nucleotides: TGCAGCGCCCGGCGGGGAGCCTACGAGCAGTACTTC. Its protein is CSARRGAYEQYF. The V and J genes are TRBV29-1 and TRBJ2-7; possibly TRBD2 for D (6 bases). Per germline, CDR1 SQVTM and CDR2 ANQGSEA. The CDR3 runs 12 residues. V dropped 7 bases and J dropped 2 bases, with 12 bases sitting between them.

This clone appeared a single time. The V and J genes are TRBV10-3 and TRBJ2-2; D remains ambiguous. Germline loops: CDR1 ENHRY, CDR2 SYGVKD. This CDR3 spans 14 amino acids. Trimming cost V 8 bases and J 3 bases, with 13 bases left between them. In DNA, the CDR3 is TGTGCCATCGGCTCGCCCTTATACACCGGGGAGCTGTTTTTT. Protein sequence: CAIGSPLYTGELFF.

This clone was detected a few times. This sequence joins TRBV11-2 and TRBJ2-3, with 8 bases identical to TRBD1. The CDR3 has 15 amino acids. Germline CDR1 reads SGHAT; CDR2 reads FQNNGV. V was clipped by 4 bases and J by 3 bases; unmatched bases: 6. CDR3 sequence (DNA): TGTGCCAGCAGCTCCGGACAGGGATGGACAGATACGCAGTATTTT. The encoded protein is CASSSGQGWTDTQYF.

CDR3 region: CASSTGAYGYTF. The DNA of the CDR3 is TGTGCCAGCAGTACAGGGGCGTATGGCTACACCTTC. This sequence joins TRBV25-1 and TRBJ1-2; 7 bases align to TRBD1. This CDR3 is 12 amino acids long. Trimming took 5 bases from V and 5 from J; bases not matched to a gene: 2. Germline assignment: CDR1 MGHDK and CDR2 SYGVNS.

This clone was seen a handful of times. The genes are TRBV24-1 and TRBJ2-7, with 8 bases fitting TRBD2. Germline V gene lookup returns CDR1 KGHDR and CDR2 SFDVKD. CDR3 size: 14 residues. The ends lost 9 bases at V and 2 bases at J; junction bases unmatched: 8. CDR3 region: CATVHSGVAYEQYF. DNA for the CDR3: TGTGCCACCGTACATAGCGGGGTTGCCTACGAGCAGTACTTC.

V gene TRBV11-2 combines with J gene TRBJ1-6, with a tentative D call TRBD1 (6 bases). Trimming shortened V by 6 bases and J by 10 bases, and 19 bases separated the two germline ends. The CDR3 is made up of 15 amino acids. The germline gives CDR1 SGHAT, CDR2 FQNNGV. DNA of the CDR3: TGTGCCAGCAGGGGGCTGCGGGGGGCAACCTCACCCCTCCACTTT. Its translation: CASRGLRGATSPLHF.

V usage is TRBV12-5 and J usage is TRBJ2-3; weak D call: TRBD1 (6 bases). This CDR3 has 14 residues. V was pared by 3 bases and J by 4 bases, with 11 bases between. Germline lookup yields CDR1 LGHNT and CDR2 FRNRAP. The CDR3 DNA follows: TGTGCTAGTGGTTTTGGGCAGGGGCCAGATACGCAGTATTTT. It encodes CASGFGQGPDTQYF.

The chain is built from TRBV2 and TRBJ2-6; 7 bases agree with TRBD2. V gave up 4 bases and J gave up 0 bases; unmatched junction bases: 6. This CDR3 region has 17 residues. Germline CDR1 SNHLY, CDR2 FYNNEI. The CDR3 sequence: CASSVGTIYSGANVLTF. Written as DNA, the CDR3 is TGTGCCAGCAGTGTCGGGACTATATACTCTGGGGCCAACGTCCTGACTTTC.

This clone occurred once. The chain links TRBV4-1 to TRBJ1-2; a weak D match, TRBD1 (6 bases). The CDR3 covers 14 residues. V was clipped by 2 bases and J by 4 bases, with 11 bases between them. Germline assignment: CDR1 MGHRA and CDR2 YSYEKL. This chain's CDR3 is CASSQPDSLYGYTF. DNA for the CDR3: TGCGCCAGCAGCCAACCGGACAGCCTCTATGGCTACACCTTC.

This sequence joins TRBV3-1 (or the pseudogene TRBV3-2) and TRBJ2-1; 9 bases fit TRBD2. With V trimmed by 1 base and J by 10 bases, 8 bases remained unmatched. The CDR3 loop spans 15 amino acids. CDR1 is LGHDT, CDR2 YNNKEL, per germline (reference sequence). This CDR3 reads CASSQGASGVMEQFF. CDR3 nucleotide sequence: TGTGCCAGCAGCCAAGGGGCTAGCGGGGTAATGGAGCAGTTCTTC.

The chain is built from TRBV10-2 and TRBJ1-5, with no clear D. Trimming removed 0 bases from V and 3 bases from J, with 12 bases in between. The CDR3 loop spans 16 amino acids. Germline V CDR1 and CDR2: WSHSY, SAAADI. CDR3 in amino acids: CASSESEVEINQPQHF. CDR3 nucleotides: TGCGCCAGCAGTGAGTCCGAGGTTGAGATCAATCAGCCCCAGCATTTT.

The rearrangement joins TRBV6-5 to TRBJ1-2; 8 bases align to TRBD1. This CDR3 comprises 14 residues. J was trimmed by 9 bases and V by 2 bases; bases with no gene match: 8. Germline CDR1 reads MNHEY; CDR2 reads SVGAGI. The CDR3, as DNA: TGTGCCAGCAGTTACGAGAAAGACAGGGGCCGCTACACCTTC. This translates into CASSYEKDRGRYTF.

The chain combines TRBV11-2 with TRBJ2-7, with D perhaps TRBD1 (6 bases). CDR1 is SGHAT and CDR2 is FQNNGV in the germline V gene. CDR3 length: 15 amino acids. V lost 3 bases and J lost 3, with 15 bases in between. In DNA form, the CDR3 reads TGTGCCAGCAGCTTGGAAACAGGGCAGAACTACGAGCAGTACTTC. Protein: CASSLETGQNYEQYF.

As DNA, the CDR3 is TGTGCCAGTAGTATTTCCAGGGGGACATCCTACGAGCAGTACTTC. Amino acid sequence: CASSISRGTSYEQYF. The rearrangement joins TRBV19 to TRBJ2-7; TRBD1 aligns across 7 bases. CDR1 is LNHDA and CDR2 is SQIVND in the germline V gene (reference sequence). The junction had 6 bases not matched to a gene; V was cut back by 3 bases and J by 1 base. CDR3 size: 15 residues. The whole variable domain, filled in from reference TRBV19 and TRBJ2-7, reads DGGITQSPKYLFRKEGQNVTLSCEQNLNHDAMYWYRQDPGQGLRLIYYSQIVNDFQKGDIAEGYSVSREKKESFPLTVTSAQKNPTAFYLCASSISRGTSYEQYFGPGTRLTVT.

The genes are TRBV4-3 and TRBJ1-2, with TRBD1 matching 10 bases. This CDR3 contains 16 residues. Unmatched junction bases numbered 8, after V lost 3 bases and J lost 4 bases. Germline assignment: CDR1 LGHNA and CDR2 YSLEER. The chain's CDR3 is CASSQRRDRGIYGYTF. CDR3 nucleotide sequence: TGCGCCAGCAGCCAGCGCCGGGACAGGGGCATCTATGGCTACACCTTC.

This clone occurred a few times. J is TRBJ1-5 and V is TRBV24-1; D might be TRBD1 (6 bases). V was pared by 4 bases and J by 3 bases, with 21 bases between. This CDR3 has 18 amino acids. Looked up from germline, CDR1 is KGHDR and CDR2 is SFDVKD. The CDR3 sequence: CATSEADSLIKNNQPQHF. DNA of the CDR3: TGTGCCACCAGTGAGGCGGACAGTCTCATTAAAAACAATCAGCCCCAGCATTTT.

The chain recombines TRBV6-1 with TRBJ1-2; D possibly corresponds to TRBD1 (5 bases). Trimming took off 4 bases at V and 1 base at J, with 16 bases between the two ends. CDR3 length: 16 amino acids. Per the germline V gene, CDR1 is MNHNS and CDR2 is SASEGT. CDR3 residues: CASSAGATVSNYGYTF. CDR3 DNA sequence: TGTGCCAGCAGTGCTGGGGCGACAGTCAGTAACTATGGCTACACCTTC.

The chain couples TRBV4-3 to TRBJ2-2, with TRBD2 identical over 8 bases. Germline V lookup: CDR1 LGHNA, CDR2 YSLEER. The V segment lost 0 bases and the J segment 1 base; nucleotides outside the gene matches: 4. The CDR3 loop spans 17 amino acids. CDR3 protein: CASSQDSLAGNTGELFF. The CDR3 DNA reads TGCGCCAGCAGCCAAGACAGTCTAGCGGGGAACACCGGGGAGCTGTTTTTT.

This rearrangement joins TRBV2 to TRBJ1-5; a weak D match, TRBD1 (6 bases). The germline V gene encodes CDR1 SNHLY and CDR2 FYNNEI. The length of the CDR3 is 15 residues. Trimming shortened V by 3 bases and J by 4 bases, and 13 bases separated the two germline ends. CDR3 coding DNA: TGTGCCAGCAGTGAGACACAACAGGGTAATCAGCCCCAGCATTTT. It yields the protein CASSETQQGNQPQHF.

This chain links TRBV4-1 with TRBJ1-4, with D perhaps TRBD1 (5 bases). The V end was cut by 1 base, the J end by 7 bases, with 13 bases between. The V gene's germline CDR1 is MGHRA and CDR2 YSYEKL. The CDR3 totals 15 residues. CDR3 region: CASSQGWAQAEKLFF. CDR3 DNA sequence: TGCGCCAGCAGCCAAGGTTGGGCACAGGCTGAAAAACTGTTTTTT.

V is TRBV7-3 and J is TRBJ2-2; 7 bases are shared with TRBD1. CDR1 is SGHTA, CDR2 FQGTGA, per germline. The CDR3 loop spans 15 amino acids. The trim removed 5 bases at V and 0 bases at J, leaving 3 bases unmatched. This CDR3 reads CASSPQGTNTGELFF. In nucleotides, the CDR3 is TGTGCCAGCAGCCCACAGGGGACGAACACCGGGGAGCTGTTTTTT.

This chain joins TRBV4-1 and TRBJ1-1, with 7 bases aligning to TRBD1. J was trimmed by 0 bases and V by 4 bases; bases with no gene match: 5. Germline CDR1 is MGHRA and CDR2 is YSYEKL. CDR3 size: 15 residues. The DNA of the CDR3 is TGCGCCAGCAGCCCCTCTACAGGGGTGAACACTGAAGCTTTCTTT. It specifies CASSPSTGVNTEAFF.